Included here is one TCR beta chain sequence, with context. The junction departs from the called germline gene at one end, perhaps through a read error. Genomic DNA was the PCR template. A primer set of 30 forward and 13 reverse primers amplified the CDR3. MiXCR, applied by TCRdb to the multiplex PCR reads, yields one record per CDR3 protein. The data show some 250,000 distinct CDR3 sequences, around 47% seen once. These data originate in a study of type 1 and type 2 diabetes patients. Study-level information: Sequencing for the whole study yielded over 15 million paired-end reads.

The CDR3 has 13 amino acids. Germline V gene lookup returns CDR1 SGHTA and CDR2 FQGNSA. This sequence was found in a man aged 18-30 years with type 2 diabetes. The V call is TRBV7-2, the J call TRBJ2-5; D is uncertain. The sequencing input was peripheral blood mononuclear cells (PBMCs). The CDR3 spells CASSLGGQITPTF. CDR3 DNA: TGTGCCAGCAGCTTAGGTGGGCAGATCACGCCTACTTTT.